This is a list of T cell receptor beta chains from one sample in a study of identical twins. Each CDR3 protein is one row after TCRdb ran MiXCR on the 5' RACE reads. The sample lists some 1,600,000 distinct CDR3 sequences, roughly 35% occurring once. Sequenced material: cord blood. All receptors derive from a newborn girl in good health. Each CDR3 is given with its conserved first and last residue. The D gene is left open where the match is weak. Not every row has a clone size; where given, it reads once, few, many or a size class.

cdr3_aa: CASSTGGQIYEQYF
cdr3_nt: TGTGCCAGCTCCACAGGGGGCCAAATATACGAGCAGTACTTC
clone_size: NA
d_call: TRBD1
v_call: TRBV28
j_call: TRBJ2-7

cdr3_aa: CSASPSEHQPQHF
cdr3_nt: TGCAGTGCTAGTCCGTCAGAGCATCAGCCCCAGCATTTT
clone_size: NA
d_call: NA
v_call: TRBV20-1
j_call: TRBJ1-5

cdr3_aa: CSASRQPNQPQHF
cdr3_nt: TGCAGTGCTAGTCGGCAGCCTAATCAGCCCCAGCATTTT
clone_size: many
d_call: NA
v_call: TRBV20-1
j_call: TRBJ1-5

cdr3_aa: CASSLGPPGTDTQYF
cdr3_nt: TGCGCCAGCAGCTTGGGTCCCCCAGGGACAGATACGCAGTATTTT
clone_size: few
d_call: NA
v_call: TRBV5-1
j_call: TRBJ2-3

cdr3_aa: CASSPYRRDNYGYTF
cdr3_nt: TGTGCCAGCAGTCCCTACCGCCGGGACAACTATGGCTACACCTTC
clone_size: NA
d_call: NA
v_call: TRBV12-3/TRBV12-4
j_call: TRBJ1-2

cdr3_aa: CASSHSGRASGNIQYF
cdr3_nt: TGTGCCAGCAGCCACAGCGGGAGGGCATCTGGAAACATTCAGTACTTC
clone_size: many
d_call: TRBD2
v_call: TRBV6-2/TRBV6-3
j_call: TRBJ2-4

cdr3_aa: CASSLYPRNTEAFF
cdr3_nt: TGTGCCAGCAGTTTATACCCTAGGAACACTGAAGCTTTCTTT
clone_size: NA
d_call: NA
v_call: TRBV28
j_call: TRBJ1-1

cdr3_aa: CSVEGFRDLSSYEQYF
cdr3_nt: TGCAGCGTTGAAGGTTTCCGGGACCTCAGCTCCTACGAGCAGTACTTC
clone_size: NA
d_call: NA
v_call: TRBV29-1
j_call: TRBJ2-7

cdr3_aa: CASRMGPRQGGNEQFF
cdr3_nt: TGCGCCAGCAGAATGGGACCGAGACAGGGGGGCAATGAGCAGTTCTTC
clone_size: few
d_call: TRBD1
v_call: TRBV5-1
j_call: TRBJ2-1

cdr3_aa: CASSPVGGSNQPQHF
cdr3_nt: TGCGCCAGCAGCCCGGTGGGGGGCAGCAATCAGCCCCAGCATTTT
clone_size: NA
d_call: NA
v_call: TRBV5-1
j_call: TRBJ1-5

cdr3_aa: CASSGDVYNEQYF
cdr3_nt: TGTGCCAGCAGTGGGGACGTCTACAATGAGCAGTACTTC
clone_size: few
d_call: NA
v_call: TRBV6-1
j_call: TRBJ2-7

cdr3_aa: CSVDARAGSSYNEQYF
cdr3_nt: TGCAGCGTTGATGCGAGAGCGGGGAGCTCCTACAATGAGCAGTACTTC
clone_size: NA
d_call: TRBD2
v_call: TRBV29-1
j_call: TRBJ2-7

cdr3_aa: CASSLIFRSAGGGLSSYNEQFF
cdr3_nt: TGTGCCAGCAGTTTAATTTTTCGGTCGGCGGGCGGAGGCCTGAGCTCCTACAATGAGCAGTTCTTC
clone_size: NA
d_call: NA
v_call: TRBV12-3/TRBV12-4
j_call: TRBJ2-1

cdr3_aa: CSVVGTGNQPQHF
cdr3_nt: TGCAGCGTTGTGGGGACAGGCAATCAGCCCCAGCATTTT
clone_size: NA
d_call: TRBD1
v_call: TRBV29-1
j_call: TRBJ1-5

cdr3_aa: CASSQGWEEGFYNEQFF
cdr3_nt: TGTGCCAGCAGCCAAGGGTGGGAGGAGGGCTTCTACAATGAGCAGTTCTTC
clone_size: NA
d_call: NA
v_call: TRBV4-2
j_call: TRBJ2-1

cdr3_aa: CASSPPSGGPPNEQYF
cdr3_nt: TGTGCCAGCAGTCCGCCTAGCGGGGGGCCTCCCAATGAGCAGTACTTC
clone_size: NA
d_call: TRBD2
v_call: TRBV3-1
j_call: TRBJ2-5

cdr3_aa: CASSHTDRAGGGSDTQYF
cdr3_nt: TGTGCCAGCAGCCATACTGATCGAGCGGGAGGGGGCTCAGATACGCAGTATTTT
clone_size: few
d_call: TRBD2
v_call: TRBV4-2
j_call: TRBJ2-3

cdr3_aa: CASSLYRTGDEQYF
cdr3_nt: TGTGCCAGCAGTTTATACAGGACAGGGGACGAGCAGTACTTC
clone_size: NA
d_call: TRBD1
v_call: TRBV27
j_call: TRBJ2-7

cdr3_aa: CSATKRTDYGYTF
cdr3_nt: TGCAGTGCTACCAAGAGGACAGACTATGGCTACACCTTC
clone_size: few
d_call: NA
v_call: TRBV20-1
j_call: TRBJ1-2

cdr3_aa: CASSQRGLNSPLHF
cdr3_nt: TGTGCCAGCAGCCAAAGGGGGTTGAATTCACCCCTCCACTTT
clone_size: NA
d_call: NA
v_call: TRBV4-2
j_call: TRBJ1-6

cdr3_aa: CASSVSGTSINEQFF
cdr3_nt: TGTGCCAGCAGCGTCTCCGGGACTAGCATCAATGAGCAGTTCTTC
clone_size: few
d_call: TRBD2
v_call: TRBV9
j_call: TRBJ2-1

cdr3_aa: CASSLGRNGSPLHF
cdr3_nt: TGTGCCAGCAGCTTGGGCAGAAATGGCTCACCCCTCCACTTT
clone_size: NA
d_call: NA
v_call: TRBV5-4
j_call: TRBJ1-6

cdr3_aa: CASSPQAGTVQNIQYF
cdr3_nt: TGTGCCAGCAGCCCCCAAGCGGGTACGGTCCAAAACATTCAGTACTTC
clone_size: NA
d_call: NA
v_call: TRBV5-4
j_call: TRBJ2-4

cdr3_aa: CASSEQSYNQPQHF
cdr3_nt: TGTGCCAGCAGTGAGCAAAGTTACAATCAGCCCCAGCATTTT
clone_size: NA
d_call: NA
v_call: TRBV2
j_call: TRBJ1-5

cdr3_aa: CASSPQEGETQYF
cdr3_nt: TGTGCCAGCTCACCCCAGGAGGGGGAGACCCAGTACTTC
clone_size: few
d_call: NA
v_call: TRBV18
j_call: TRBJ2-5

cdr3_aa: CSVEGLAGDTYNEQFF
cdr3_nt: TGCAGCGTTGAAGGGCTAGCGGGGGACACCTACAATGAGCAGTTCTTC
clone_size: NA
d_call: TRBD2
v_call: TRBV29-1
j_call: TRBJ2-1

cdr3_aa: CASSEALQDQPQHF
cdr3_nt: TGTGCCAGCAGTGAAGCGCTTCAGGATCAGCCCCAGCATTTT
clone_size: few
d_call: NA
v_call: TRBV2
j_call: TRBJ1-5

cdr3_aa: CASSFGLENSPLHF
cdr3_nt: TGTGCCAGCAGCTTTGGTCTGGAGAATTCACCCCTCCACTTT
clone_size: NA
d_call: NA
v_call: TRBV7-9
j_call: TRBJ1-6

cdr3_aa: CASSLGGGSNEQYF
cdr3_nt: TGCGCCAGCAGCCTCGGAGGGGGTTCAAACGAGCAGTACTTC
clone_size: NA
d_call: NA
v_call: TRBV5-1
j_call: TRBJ2-7

cdr3_aa: CASSPYPDSNQPQHF
cdr3_nt: TGCGCCAGCAGCCCGTACCCGGACAGCAATCAGCCCCAGCATTTT
clone_size: few
d_call: NA
v_call: TRBV5-1
j_call: TRBJ1-5

cdr3_aa: CASSLGGWYGYTF
cdr3_nt: TGTGCCAGCAGCTTAGGGGGCTGGTATGGCTACACCTTC
clone_size: few
d_call: NA
v_call: TRBV7-2
j_call: TRBJ1-2

cdr3_aa: CASSPGGYDEQFF
cdr3_nt: TGTGCCAGCTCTCCTGGGGGGTACGATGAGCAGTTCTTC
clone_size: few
d_call: NA
v_call: TRBV6-6
j_call: TRBJ2-1

cdr3_aa: CASSLQWGGEQYF
cdr3_nt: TGTGCCAGCAGCTTACAGTGGGGAGGTGAGCAGTACTTC
clone_size: NA
d_call: NA
v_call: TRBV5-4
j_call: TRBJ2-5

cdr3_aa: CASSLAGTGGANEKLFF
cdr3_nt: TGCGCCAGCAGCTTGGCCGGGACAGGGGGTGCTAATGAAAAACTGTTTTTT
clone_size: once
d_call: TRBD1
v_call: TRBV5-1
j_call: TRBJ1-4

cdr3_aa: CASSLRGSGSPLHF
cdr3_nt: TGTGCCAGCAGCTTAAGAGGGAGCGGGTCACCCCTCCACTTT
clone_size: NA
d_call: NA
v_call: TRBV7-2
j_call: TRBJ1-6

cdr3_aa: CASSAAVGQFF
cdr3_nt: TGTGCCAGCAGTGCGGCAGTGGGGCAGTTCTTC
clone_size: few
d_call: NA
v_call: TRBV2
j_call: TRBJ2-1

cdr3_aa: CASSFYQGGNTEAFF
cdr3_nt: TGTGCCAGCAGCTTTTATCAGGGGGGAAACACTGAAGCTTTCTTT
clone_size: NA
d_call: TRBD1
v_call: TRBV7-2
j_call: TRBJ1-1

cdr3_aa: CSARGLAGISYNEQFF
cdr3_nt: TGCAGTGCTAGAGGACTAGCGGGCATATCCTACAATGAGCAGTTCTTC
clone_size: few
d_call: TRBD2
v_call: TRBV20-1
j_call: TRBJ2-1

cdr3_aa: CASSRDRAGNEQFF
cdr3_nt: TGTGCCAGCTCACGGGACAGGGCAGGGAATGAGCAGTTCTTC
clone_size: NA
d_call: TRBD1
v_call: TRBV18
j_call: TRBJ2-1

cdr3_aa: CASSFERGGYEQFF
cdr3_nt: TGTGCCAGCAGTTTCGAGCGGGGAGGCTACGAGCAGTTCTTC
clone_size: NA
d_call: TRBD2
v_call: TRBV12-3/TRBV12-4
j_call: TRBJ2-1

cdr3_aa: CASSLSFDQPQHF
cdr3_nt: TGTGCCAGCAGTTTGTCCTTTGATCAGCCCCAGCATTTT
clone_size: few
d_call: NA
v_call: TRBV12-3/TRBV12-4
j_call: TRBJ1-5

cdr3_aa: CASSSMGTAKNIQYF
cdr3_nt: TGTGCCAGCAGTTCGATGGGGACGGCCAAAAACATTCAGTACTTC
clone_size: many
d_call: NA
v_call: TRBV27
j_call: TRBJ2-4

cdr3_aa: CASSPWRDEKLFF
cdr3_nt: TGTGCCAGCAGCCCCTGGCGGGACGAAAAACTGTTTTTT
clone_size: few
d_call: NA
v_call: TRBV11-2
j_call: TRBJ1-4

cdr3_aa: CASSFRAQETHYF
cdr3_nt: TGTGCCAGCAGTTTTCGTGCCCAAGAGACCCACTACTTC
clone_size: NA
d_call: NA
v_call: TRBV12-3/TRBV12-4
j_call: TRBJ2-5

cdr3_aa: CASSQEEAGGQYRDTQYF
cdr3_nt: TGTGCCAGCAGCCAAGAAGAAGCGGGGGGACAATACAGGGATACGCAGTATTTT
clone_size: few
d_call: TRBD2
v_call: TRBV4-2
j_call: TRBJ2-3

cdr3_aa: CASSLGTGFSNYGYTF
cdr3_nt: TGTGCCAGCAGCTTGGGGACAGGGTTCTCTAACTATGGCTACACCTTC
clone_size: NA
d_call: TRBD1
v_call: TRBV7-6
j_call: TRBJ1-2

cdr3_aa: CASSLEGGPGDTQYF
cdr3_nt: TGTGCCAGCAGCTTAGAGGGGGGACCGGGCGATACGCAGTATTTT
clone_size: NA
d_call: NA
v_call: TRBV11-2
j_call: TRBJ2-3

cdr3_aa: CASSGGGPGYTF
cdr3_nt: TGTGCCAGCAGCGGCGGGGGGCCAGGCTACACCTTC
clone_size: NA
d_call: NA
v_call: TRBV7-9
j_call: TRBJ1-2

cdr3_aa: CASILGGVHTDTQYF
cdr3_nt: NA
clone_size: few
d_call: NA
v_call: TRBV12-3/TRBV12-4
j_call: TRBJ2-3

cdr3_aa: CASSFKSRTAPPGTEAFF
cdr3_nt: TGTGCCAGCAGCTTCAAATCACGGACAGCGCCGCCGGGGACTGAAGCTTTCTTT
clone_size: NA
d_call: NA
v_call: TRBV7-9
j_call: TRBJ1-1

cdr3_aa: CASSETGTYEQYF
cdr3_nt: TGTGCCAGCAGTGAGACAGGTACCTACGAGCAGTACTTC
clone_size: many
d_call: NA
v_call: TRBV2
j_call: TRBJ2-7

cdr3_aa: CSASYGGRGQYF
cdr3_nt: TGCAGTGCTAGCTACGGGGGAAGGGGGCAGTACTTC
clone_size: NA
d_call: NA
v_call: TRBV20-1
j_call: TRBJ2-7

cdr3_aa: CASSYSLRGRRDIQYF
cdr3_nt: TGTGCCAGCAGTTACTCTCTCAGGGGACGGCGGGACATTCAGTACTTC
clone_size: few
d_call: NA
v_call: TRBV6-2/TRBV6-3
j_call: TRBJ2-4

cdr3_aa: CASTLTGGKNIQYF
cdr3_nt: TGTGCCAGCACCTTGACAGGGGGCAAAAACATTCAGTACTTC
clone_size: few
d_call: TRBD1
v_call: TRBV6-1
j_call: TRBJ2-4